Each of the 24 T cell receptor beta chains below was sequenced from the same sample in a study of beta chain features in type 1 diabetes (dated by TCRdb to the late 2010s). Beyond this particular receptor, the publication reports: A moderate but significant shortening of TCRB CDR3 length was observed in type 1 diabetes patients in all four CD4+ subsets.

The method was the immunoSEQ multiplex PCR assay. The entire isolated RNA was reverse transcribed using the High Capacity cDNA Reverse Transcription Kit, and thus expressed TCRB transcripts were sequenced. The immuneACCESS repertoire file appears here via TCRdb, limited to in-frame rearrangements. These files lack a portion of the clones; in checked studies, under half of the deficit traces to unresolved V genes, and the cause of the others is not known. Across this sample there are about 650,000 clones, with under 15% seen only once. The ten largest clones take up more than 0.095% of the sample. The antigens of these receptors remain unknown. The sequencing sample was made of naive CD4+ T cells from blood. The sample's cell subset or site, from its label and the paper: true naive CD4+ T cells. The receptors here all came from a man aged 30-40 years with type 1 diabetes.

The CDR3 region has the DNA TGTGCCAGCAGCCAAAGGGGGCAGCGGTACCAAGAGACCCAGTACTTC. Translated: CASSQRGQRYQETQYF. This chain joins TRBV16 and TRBJ2-5; 7 nucleotides match TRBD1. The J segment lost 0 bases and the V segment lost 2 bases, leaving 6 bases of the junction unmatched. The CDR3 is 16 amino acids. Germline loops: CDR1 KGHSY, CDR2 FQNENV.

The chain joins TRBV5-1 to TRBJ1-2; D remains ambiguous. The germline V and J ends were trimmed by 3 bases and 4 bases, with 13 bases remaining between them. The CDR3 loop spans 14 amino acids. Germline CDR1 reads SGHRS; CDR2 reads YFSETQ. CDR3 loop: CASSSTTDSYGYTF. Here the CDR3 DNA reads TGCGCCAGCAGCTCCACCACAGATTCCTATGGCTACACCTTC.

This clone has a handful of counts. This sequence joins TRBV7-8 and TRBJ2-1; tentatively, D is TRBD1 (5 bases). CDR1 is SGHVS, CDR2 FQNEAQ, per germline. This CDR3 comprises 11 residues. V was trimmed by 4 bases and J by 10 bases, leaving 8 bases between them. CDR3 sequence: CASSSDREQFF. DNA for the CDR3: TGTGCCAGCAGCTCCGACAGAGAGCAGTTCTTC.

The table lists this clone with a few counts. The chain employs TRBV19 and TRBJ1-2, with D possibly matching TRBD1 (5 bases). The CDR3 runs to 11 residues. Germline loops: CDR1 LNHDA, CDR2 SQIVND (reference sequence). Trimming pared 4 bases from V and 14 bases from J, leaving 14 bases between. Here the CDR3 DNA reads TGTGCCAGTAGTACGGGGCCAAGTAGAACCTTC. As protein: CASSTGPSRTF.

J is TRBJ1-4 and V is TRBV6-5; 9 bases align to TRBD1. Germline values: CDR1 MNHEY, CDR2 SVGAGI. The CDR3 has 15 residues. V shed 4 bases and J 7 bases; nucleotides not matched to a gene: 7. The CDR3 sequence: CASSWRGQGSEKLFF. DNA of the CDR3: TGTGCCAGCAGTTGGCGAGGACAGGGGAGTGAAAAACTGTTTTTT.

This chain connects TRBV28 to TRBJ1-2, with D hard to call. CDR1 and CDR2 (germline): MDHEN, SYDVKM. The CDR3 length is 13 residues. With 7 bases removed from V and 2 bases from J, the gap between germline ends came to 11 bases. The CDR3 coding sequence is TGTGCCAGCACCGTAGTCCTAAACTATGGCTACACCTTC. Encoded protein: CASTVVLNYGYTF.

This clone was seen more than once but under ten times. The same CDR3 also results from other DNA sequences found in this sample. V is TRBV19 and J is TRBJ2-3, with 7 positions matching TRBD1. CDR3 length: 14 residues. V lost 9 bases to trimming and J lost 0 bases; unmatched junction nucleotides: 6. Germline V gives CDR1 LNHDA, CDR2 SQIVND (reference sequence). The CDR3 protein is CASSQGLSTDTQYF. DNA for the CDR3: TGTGCCAGCTCACAGGGGCTGAGCACAGATACGCAGTATTTT.

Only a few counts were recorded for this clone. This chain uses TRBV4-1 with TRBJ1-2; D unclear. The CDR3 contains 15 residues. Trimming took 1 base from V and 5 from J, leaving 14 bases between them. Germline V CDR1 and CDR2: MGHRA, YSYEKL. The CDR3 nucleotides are TGCGCCAGCAGCCAAGGTCAGGAAGGGAGGTATGGCTACACCTTC. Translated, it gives CASSQGQEGRYGYTF.

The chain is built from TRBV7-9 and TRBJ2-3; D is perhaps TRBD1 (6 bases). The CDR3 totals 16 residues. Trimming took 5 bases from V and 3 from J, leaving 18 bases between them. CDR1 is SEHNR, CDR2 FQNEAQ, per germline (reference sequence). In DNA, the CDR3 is TGTGCCAGCAGCGCCCGTAACAGGGTGGAGACAGATACGCAGTATTTT. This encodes CASSARNRVETDTQYF.

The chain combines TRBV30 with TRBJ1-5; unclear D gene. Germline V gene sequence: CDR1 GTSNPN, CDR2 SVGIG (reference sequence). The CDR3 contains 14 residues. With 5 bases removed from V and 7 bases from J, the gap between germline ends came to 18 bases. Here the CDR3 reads CAWDSGLSGQPQHF. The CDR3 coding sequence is TGTGCCTGGGACTCCGGACTGAGCGGGCAGCCCCAGCATTTT.

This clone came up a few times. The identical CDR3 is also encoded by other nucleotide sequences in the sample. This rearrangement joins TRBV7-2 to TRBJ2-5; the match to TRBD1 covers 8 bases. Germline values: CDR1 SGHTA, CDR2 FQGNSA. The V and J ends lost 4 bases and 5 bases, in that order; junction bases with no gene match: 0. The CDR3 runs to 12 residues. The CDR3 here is CASSSGGETQYF. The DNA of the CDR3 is TGTGCCAGCAGCTCAGGGGGCGAGACCCAGTACTTC.

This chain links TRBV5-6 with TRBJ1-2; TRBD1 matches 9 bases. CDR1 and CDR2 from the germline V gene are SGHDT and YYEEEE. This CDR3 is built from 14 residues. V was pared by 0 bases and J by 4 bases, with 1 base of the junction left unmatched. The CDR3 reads CASSLGTGAYGYTF. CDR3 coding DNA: TGTGCCAGCAGCTTGGGGACAGGGGCCTATGGCTACACCTTC.

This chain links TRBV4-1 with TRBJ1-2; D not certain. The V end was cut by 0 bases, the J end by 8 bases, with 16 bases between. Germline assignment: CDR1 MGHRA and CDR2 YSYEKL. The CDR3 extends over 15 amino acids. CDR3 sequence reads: CASSQEALMIGGYTF. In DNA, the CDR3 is TGCGCCAGCAGCCAAGAAGCCCTTATGATTGGGGGCTACACCTTC.

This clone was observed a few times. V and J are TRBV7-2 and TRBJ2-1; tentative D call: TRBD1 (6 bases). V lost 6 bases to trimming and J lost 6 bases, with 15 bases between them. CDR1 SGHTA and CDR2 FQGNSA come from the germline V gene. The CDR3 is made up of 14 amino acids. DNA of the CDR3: TGTGCCAGCAGTCTTACCCGGGACACCAATGAGCAGTTCTTC. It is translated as CASSLTRDTNEQFF.

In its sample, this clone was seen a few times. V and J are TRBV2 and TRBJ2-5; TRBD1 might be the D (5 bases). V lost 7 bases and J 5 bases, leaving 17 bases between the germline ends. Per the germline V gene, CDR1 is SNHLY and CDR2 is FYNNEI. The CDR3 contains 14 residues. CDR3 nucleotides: TGTGCCAGCAAACAGGATCTACTGGGGGAGACCCAGTACTTC. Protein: CASKQDLLGETQYF.

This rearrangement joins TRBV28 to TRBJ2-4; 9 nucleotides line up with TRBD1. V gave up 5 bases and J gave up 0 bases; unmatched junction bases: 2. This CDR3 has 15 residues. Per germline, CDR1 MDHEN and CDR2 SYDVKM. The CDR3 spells CASSPGQGAKNIQYF. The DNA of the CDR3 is TGTGCCAGCAGTCCGGGACAGGGAGCCAAAAACATTCAGTACTTC.

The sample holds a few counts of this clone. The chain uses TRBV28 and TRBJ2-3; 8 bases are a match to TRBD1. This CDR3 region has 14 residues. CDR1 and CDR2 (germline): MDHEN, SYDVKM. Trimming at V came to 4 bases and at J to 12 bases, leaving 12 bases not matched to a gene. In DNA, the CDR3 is TGTGCCAGCAGTTCCCGCGGACAGGGTTCTGCCCAGTATTTT. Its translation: CASSSRGQGSAQYF.

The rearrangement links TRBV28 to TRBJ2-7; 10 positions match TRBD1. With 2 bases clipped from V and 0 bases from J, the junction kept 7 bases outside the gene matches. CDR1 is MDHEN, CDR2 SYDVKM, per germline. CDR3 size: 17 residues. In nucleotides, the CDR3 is TGTGCCAGCAGTTTACGTGTGGGACAGGGGCACTCCTACGAGCAGTACTTC. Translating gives CASSLRVGQGHSYEQYF.

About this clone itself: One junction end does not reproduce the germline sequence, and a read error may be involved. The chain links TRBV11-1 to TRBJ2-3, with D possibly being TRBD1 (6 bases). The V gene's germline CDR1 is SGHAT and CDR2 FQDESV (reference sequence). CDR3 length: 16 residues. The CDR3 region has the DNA TGTGCCAGCAGTTTAGTGGCTGGACAGTTGACAGATACGCAGTATTTT. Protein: CASSLVAGQLTDTQYF.

CDR3 sequence: CASSELASGGGTDTQYF. The CDR3 DNA reads as TGTGCCAGCAGTGAACTCGCTAGCGGGGGGGGCACAGATACGCAGTATTTT. This chain links TRBV2 with TRBJ2-3, with 12 positions matching TRBD2. Germline V lookup: CDR1 SNHLY, CDR2 FYNNEI. CDR3 length: 17 amino acids. J gave up 1 base and V 2 bases, and 4 bases lay outside the gene matches.

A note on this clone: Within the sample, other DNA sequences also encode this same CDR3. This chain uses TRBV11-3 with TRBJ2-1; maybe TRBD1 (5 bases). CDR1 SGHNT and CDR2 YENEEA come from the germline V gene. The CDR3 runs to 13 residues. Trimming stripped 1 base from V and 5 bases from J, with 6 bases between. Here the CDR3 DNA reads TGTGCCAGCAGCTTAGGCAGGGACAATGAGCAGTTCTTC. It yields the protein CASSLGRDNEQFF.

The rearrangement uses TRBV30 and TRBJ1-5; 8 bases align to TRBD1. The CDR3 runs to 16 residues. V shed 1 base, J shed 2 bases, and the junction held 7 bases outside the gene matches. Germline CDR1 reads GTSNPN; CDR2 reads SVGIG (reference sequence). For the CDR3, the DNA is TGTGCCTGGAGTGAAGCCGGGACAGGCGGCAATCAGCCCCAGCATTTT. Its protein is CAWSEAGTGGNQPQHF.

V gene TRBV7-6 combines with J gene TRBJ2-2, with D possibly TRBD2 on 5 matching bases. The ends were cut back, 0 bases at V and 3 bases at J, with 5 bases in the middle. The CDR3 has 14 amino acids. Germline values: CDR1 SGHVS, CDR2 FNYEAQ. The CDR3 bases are TGTGCCAGCAGCTTAGCGGAGGACACCGGGGAGCTGTTTTTT. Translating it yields CASSLAEDTGELFF.

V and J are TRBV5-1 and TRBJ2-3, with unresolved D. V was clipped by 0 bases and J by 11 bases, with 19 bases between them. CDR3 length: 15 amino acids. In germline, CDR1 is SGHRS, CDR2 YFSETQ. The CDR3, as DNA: TGCGCCAGCAGCTTGGCCGGGTCAGCAGATGTGGAGCAGTATTTT. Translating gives CASSLAGSADVEQYF. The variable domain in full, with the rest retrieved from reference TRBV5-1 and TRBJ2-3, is KAGVTQTPRYLIKTRGQQVTLSCSPISGHRSVSWYQQTPGQGLQFLFEYFSETQRNKGNFPGRFSGRQFSNSRSEMNVSTLELGDSALYLCASSLAGSADVEQYFGPGTRLTVL.